This T cell receptor beta chain was profiled in a study of beta chain features in type 1 diabetes. Whole-study findings and limits: Type 1 diabetes patients had moderately but significantly shorter TCRB CDR3s in all four CD4+ subsets. A greater similarity of naive, central memory and Treg TCRB repertoires was seen among patients than among healthy donors.

J was trimmed by 7 bases and V by 0 bases; bases with no gene match: 21. CDR1 is MGHRA and CDR2 is YSYEKL in the germline V gene. This CDR3 comprises 20 residues. The authors reverse transcribed all of the isolated RNA, so sequencing captured expressed TCRB transcripts. Clones were sequenced by immunoSEQ multiplex PCR, and TCRdb holds only the in-frame ones, with some missing. The table includes a few hundred thousand clones, roughly 12% detected once. Notes on this clone: The antigen is unknown.

V gene TRBV4-1 combines with J gene TRBJ1-5, with 7 nucleotides matching TRBD1. This TCR derives from a woman under 30 with type 1 diabetes. The sample was naive CD4+ T cells from blood. The CDR3 loop is CASSQEIRGTVPPGEQPQHF. The DNA for the CDR3 is TGCGCCAGCAGCCAAGAAATCCGCGGGACAGTGCCCCCAGGGGAGCAGCCCCAGCATTTT.